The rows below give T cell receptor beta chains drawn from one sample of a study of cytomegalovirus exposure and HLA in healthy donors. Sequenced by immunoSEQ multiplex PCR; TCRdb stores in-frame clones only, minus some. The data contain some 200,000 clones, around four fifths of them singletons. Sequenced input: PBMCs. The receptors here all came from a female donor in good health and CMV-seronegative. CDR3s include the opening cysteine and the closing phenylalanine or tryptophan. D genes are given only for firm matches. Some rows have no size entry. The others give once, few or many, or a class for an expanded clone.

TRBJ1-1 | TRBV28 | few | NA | CASGETEAFF | TGTGCCAGCGGGGAGACTGAAGCTTTCTTT
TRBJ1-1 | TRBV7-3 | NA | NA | CASSLTPGWDLDTEAFF | TGTGCCAGCAGCTTAACCCCAGGGTGGGATTTGGACACTGAAGCTTTCTTT
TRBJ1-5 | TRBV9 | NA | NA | CASSVDRDQPQHF | TGTGCCAGCAGCGTAGACAGGGACCAGCCCCAGCATTTT
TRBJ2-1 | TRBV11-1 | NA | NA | CASSLSTSNEQFF | TGTGCCAGCAGCTTATCGACTAGCAATGAGCAGTTCTTC
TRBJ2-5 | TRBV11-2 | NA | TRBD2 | CASSLGLAGGGETQYF | TGTGCCAGCAGCTTGGGACTAGCGGGCGGGGGGGAGACCCAGTACTTC
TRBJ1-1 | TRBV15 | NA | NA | CATSRGPEAFF | TGTGCCACCAGCAGGGGCCCTGAAGCTTTCTTT
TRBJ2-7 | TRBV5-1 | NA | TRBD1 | CASSGDREGYEQYF | TGCGCCAGCAGCGGGGACAGGGAAGGGTACGAGCAGTACTTC
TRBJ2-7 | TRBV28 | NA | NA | CASSPYYEQYF | TGTGCCAGCAGTCCCTACTACGAGCAGTACTTC
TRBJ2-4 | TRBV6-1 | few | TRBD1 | CASSERTGGANIQYF | TGTGCCAGCAGTGAACGGACAGGGGGCGCAAACATTCAGTACTTC
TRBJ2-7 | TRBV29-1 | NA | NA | CSVSDMVYYEQYF | TGCAGCGTTTCTGACATGGTTTACTACGAGCAGTACTTC
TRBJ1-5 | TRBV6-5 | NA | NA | CASSYSIQGGDQPQHF | TGTGCCAGCAGTTACTCGATCCAGGGAGGGGATCAGCCCCAGCATTTT
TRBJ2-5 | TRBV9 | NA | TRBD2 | CASSRTSGGPGVSETQYF | TGTGCCAGCAGCCGGACTAGCGGGGGGCCGGGAGTTTCCGAGACCCAGTACTTC
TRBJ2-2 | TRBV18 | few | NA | CASSPNPLTGNTGELFF | TGTGCCAGCTCTCCTAACCCTTTGACAGGGAACACCGGGGAGCTGTTTTTT
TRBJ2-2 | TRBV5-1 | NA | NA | CASSLGSGVNTGELFF | TGCGCCAGCAGCTTGGGGTCGGGAGTTAACACCGGGGAGCTGTTTTTT
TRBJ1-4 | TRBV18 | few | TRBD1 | CASSPGEGADEKLFF | TGTGCCAGCTCACCAGGTGAGGGGGCAGATGAAAAACTGTTTTTT
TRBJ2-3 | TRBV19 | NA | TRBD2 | CASKRTSSSTDTQYF | TGTGCCAGTAAGCGGACTAGCAGTAGCACAGATACGCAGTATTTT
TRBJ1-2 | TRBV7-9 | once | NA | CASSLVSVMDGYTF | TGTGCCAGCAGCTTAGTTTCGGTTATGGATGGCTACACCTTC
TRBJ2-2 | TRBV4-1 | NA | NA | CASSLQGNVDGELFF | TGCGCCAGCAGCCTGCAGGGGAATGTAGACGGGGAGCTGTTTTTT
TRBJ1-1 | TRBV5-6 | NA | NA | CASSWWTEDTEAFF | TGTGCCAGCAGCTGGTGGACAGAAGACACTGAAGCTTTCTTT
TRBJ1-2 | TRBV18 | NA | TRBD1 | CASSRTRDRVGYGYTF | TGTGCCAGCTCACGGACCCGGGACAGGGTAGGCTATGGCTACACCTTC
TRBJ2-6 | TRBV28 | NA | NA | CASSPSGTSGANVLTF | TGTGCCAGCAGTCCCTCAGGGACTTCTGGGGCCAACGTCCTGACTTTC
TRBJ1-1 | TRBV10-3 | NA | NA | CATKGAGVNTEAFF | TGTGCCACCAAAGGAGCAGGGGTGAACACTGAAGCTTTCTTT
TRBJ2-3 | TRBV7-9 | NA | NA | CASSLAQGFTDTQYF | TGTGCCAGCAGCTTAGCGCAGGGATTCACAGATACGCAGTATTTT
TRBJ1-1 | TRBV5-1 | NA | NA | CASSLKLLGMNTEAFF | TGCGCCAGCAGCTTGAAGCTTCTGGGCATGAACACTGAAGCTTTCTTT
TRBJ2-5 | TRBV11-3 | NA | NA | CASSFGQSGETQYF | TGTGCCAGCAGCTTTGGACAGTCCGGAGAGACCCAGTACTTC
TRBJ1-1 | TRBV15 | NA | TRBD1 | CATSRHRTGGFSTEAFF | TGTGCCACCAGCAGACATAGGACAGGGGGCTTCAGCACTGAAGCTTTCTTT
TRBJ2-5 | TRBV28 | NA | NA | CASSLDRVPGAQYF | TGTGCCAGCAGTCTCGACAGGGTTCCGGGGGCCCAGTACTTC
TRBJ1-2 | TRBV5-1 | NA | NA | CASSLGQQREGYTF | TGCGCCAGCAGCTTGGGACAGCAGCGTGAAGGCTACACCTTC
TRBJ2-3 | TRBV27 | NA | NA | CASSFGGGDTQYF | TGTGCCAGCAGTTTTGGGGGAGGAGATACGCAGTATTTT
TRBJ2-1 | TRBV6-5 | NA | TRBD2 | CASRAGPNNEQFF | TGTGCCAGCAGAGCGGGACCGAACAATGAGCAGTTCTTC
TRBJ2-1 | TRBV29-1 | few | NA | CSLGEGGRGGSEQFF | TGCAGCCTTGGTGAAGGTGGGAGGGGGGGCAGTGAGCAGTTCTTC
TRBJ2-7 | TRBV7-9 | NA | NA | CAISDRGGEQYF | TGTGCCATCTCAGACAGAGGCGGCGAGCAGTACTTC
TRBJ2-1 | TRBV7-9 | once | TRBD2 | CASSLDPPSGVYNEQFF | TGTGCCAGCAGCTTGGATCCTCCTAGCGGGGTCTACAATGAGCAGTTCTTC
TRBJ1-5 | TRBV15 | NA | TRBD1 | CATAGGNQPQHF | TGTGCCACCGCAGGGGGTAATCAGCCCCAGCATTTT
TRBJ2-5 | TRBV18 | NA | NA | CASSPVSGTWETQYF | TGTGCCAGCTCACCAGTATCCGGGACATGGGAGACCCAGTACTTC
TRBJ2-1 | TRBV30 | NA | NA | CAWSLGLRSDEQFF | TGTGCCTGGAGTTTGGGCCTCCGATCGGATGAGCAGTTCTTC
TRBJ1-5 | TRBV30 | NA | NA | CAWTKGGNQPQHF | TGTGCCTGGACCAAGGGGGGGAATCAGCCCCAGCATTTT
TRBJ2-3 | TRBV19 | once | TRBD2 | CASSMKRGTTDTQYF | TGTGCCAGTAGTATGAAGCGGGGGACCACAGATACGCAGTATTTT
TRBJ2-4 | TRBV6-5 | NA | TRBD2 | CASSSAGGRSKNIQYF | TGTGCCAGCAGTTCGGCGGGGGGTCGATCCAAAAACATTCAGTACTTC
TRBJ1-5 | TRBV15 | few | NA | CATSRDRQINQPQHF | TGTGCCACCAGCAGAGATAGACAGATCAATCAGCCCCAGCATTTT
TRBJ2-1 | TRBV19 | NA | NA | CASSIRGLYNEQFF | TGTGCCAGTAGTATTAGAGGCCTATACAATGAGCAGTTCTTC
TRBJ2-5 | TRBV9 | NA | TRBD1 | CASSGPPGQGHQETQYF | TGTGCCAGCAGCGGCCCTCCGGGACAGGGACACCAAGAGACCCAGTACTTC
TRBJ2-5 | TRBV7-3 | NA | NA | CASSSPGSQETQYF | TGTGCCAGCAGCTCCCCGGGTAGTCAAGAGACCCAGTACTTC
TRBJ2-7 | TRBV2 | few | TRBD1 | CASSEGDSRHEQYF | TGTGCCAGCAGTGAAGGGGACAGTCGCCACGAGCAGTACTTC
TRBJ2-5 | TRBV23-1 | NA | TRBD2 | CASSQKGVRTSAQETQYF | TGCGCCAGCAGTCAAAAGGGGGTTCGGACTAGCGCCCAAGAGACCCAGTACTTC
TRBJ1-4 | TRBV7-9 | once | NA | CASSLREGKSEKLFF | TGTGCCAGCAGCTTAAGGGAGGGGAAAAGTGAAAAACTGTTTTTT
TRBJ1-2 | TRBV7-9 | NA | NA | CASSPQTGIGGYTF | TGTGCCAGCAGTCCCCAAACAGGGATAGGTGGCTACACCTTC
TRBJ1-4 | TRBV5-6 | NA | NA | CASSLGPNEKLFF | TGTGCCAGCAGCTTGGGGCCTAATGAAAAACTGTTTTTT